The present entry profiles one T cell receptor (beta chain) with its context. As processed by the authors: From reference gene primer amplification, estimates of nucleated cell counts were derived. Profiling relied on immunoSEQ multiplex PCR, and the TCRdb table lists in-frame clones only, not all of them. V, J and clone size were drawn from that table, and D and trimming were deduced from the DNA. The table lists about 130,000 clones, about 89% of them singletons. The data originate from a study of blood T cell repertoires in COVID-19. Background on the study: From the United States, Italy and Spain came samples of acute and convalescent COVID-19. T cells, B-cell-depleted T cells, or PBMCs supplied cDNA or gDNA.

Trimming at V came to 0 bases and at J to 7 bases, leaving 8 bases not matched to a gene. CDR3 length equals 16 residues. Germline V gives CDR1 MGHRA, CDR2 YSYEKL. Sequencing used peripheral blood. The V call is TRBV4-1, the J call TRBJ2-1; 8 bases are shared with TRBD1. The TCR comes from a man between 60 and 75 years old with active or convalescent COVID-19. CDR3 sequence reads: CASSQDGQGIFNEQFF. CDR3 DNA sequence: TGCGCCAGCAGCCAAGATGGACAGGGAATCTTTAATGAGCAGTTCTTC.